What follows are 5 T cell receptor beta chains derived from one specimen sequenced in a study of cytomegalovirus exposure and HLA in healthy donors. The PCR made use of 60 Vbeta and 13 Jbeta primers. The protocol was immunoSEQ multiplex PCR, while the TCRdb copy is restricted to in-frame clones and leaves out a portion. This table holds 100,000 to 150,000 clones, around 70% found once. Source material: PBMCs. The receptors originated from a woman between 40 and 50 years old in good health and CMV-seropositive.

V usage is TRBV4-3 and J usage is TRBJ2-1, with 7 positions matching TRBD2. This CDR3 has 16 residues. Germline V CDR1 and CDR2: LGHNA, YSLEER. V was pared by 2 bases and J by 2 bases, with 6 bases of the junction left unmatched. The CDR3 DNA reads TGCGCCAGCAGCCAATTCGCCGGGACTACCTACAATGAGCAGTTCTTC. Its protein is CASSQFAGTTYNEQFF.

This clone was seen a handful of times. The rearrangement uses TRBV6-1 and TRBJ2-3, with 13 bases identical to TRBD2. CDR1 and CDR2 from the germline V gene are MNHNS and SASEGT. Trimming at V came to 6 bases and at J to 4 bases, leaving 4 bases not matched to a gene. CDR3 length: 15 residues. CDR3 amino acids: CASSSGLAGPDTQYF. CDR3 nucleotides: TGTGCCAGCAGCTCGGGACTAGCGGGACCAGATACGCAGTATTTT.

The chain joins TRBV19 to TRBJ1-1; 8 bases fit TRBD1. From germline, CDR1 is LNHDA and CDR2 SQIVND (reference sequence). The CDR3 is 14 residues long. V trimming: 4 bases; J trimming: 4 bases; junction bases outside the gene matches: 5. The CDR3 DNA reads as TGTGCCAGTAGTAGGCAGACAGGGGTCACTGAAGCTTTCTTT. This translates into CASSRQTGVTEAFF. Drawing the rest from reference TRBV19 and TRBJ1-1, the complete variable domain is DGGITQSPKYLFRKEGQNVTLSCEQNLNHDAMYWYRQDPGQGLRLIYYSQIVNDFQKGDIAEGYSVSREKKESFPLTVTSAQKNPTAFYLCASSRQTGVTEAFFGQGTRLTVV.

J is TRBJ2-1 and V is TRBV11-3; D gene unclear. From germline, CDR1 is SGHNT and CDR2 YENEEA. Between the trimmed V and J ends, which lost 4 bases and 5 bases, there was a span of 15 bases. This CDR3 has 15 amino acids. CDR3 sequence (DNA): TGTGCCAGCAGCTCCTATGGGCATCCGAACAATGAGCAGTTCTTC. It yields the protein CASSSYGHPNNEQFF.

The V call is TRBV4-2, the J call TRBJ2-5; D unresolved. Trimming left V 0 bases short and J 1 base short, with 12 bases between. This CDR3 is built from 16 residues. CDR1 LGHNA and CDR2 YNFKEQ come from the germline V gene. CDR3 protein: CASSQEELSFQETQYF. As DNA, the CDR3 is TGTGCCAGCAGCCAAGAGGAGCTAAGTTTCCAAGAGACCCAGTACTTC.